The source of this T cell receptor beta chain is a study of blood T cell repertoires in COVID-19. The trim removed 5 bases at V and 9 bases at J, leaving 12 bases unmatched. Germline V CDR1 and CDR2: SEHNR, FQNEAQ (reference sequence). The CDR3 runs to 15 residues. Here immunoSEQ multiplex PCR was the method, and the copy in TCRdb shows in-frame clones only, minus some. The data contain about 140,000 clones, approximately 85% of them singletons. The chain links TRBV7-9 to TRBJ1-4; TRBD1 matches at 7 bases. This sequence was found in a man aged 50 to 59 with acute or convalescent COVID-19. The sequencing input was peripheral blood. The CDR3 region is CASSQTNRGAKKLFF. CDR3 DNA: TGTGCCAGCAGCCAGACCAACAGGGGCGCAAAAAAACTGTTTTTT.